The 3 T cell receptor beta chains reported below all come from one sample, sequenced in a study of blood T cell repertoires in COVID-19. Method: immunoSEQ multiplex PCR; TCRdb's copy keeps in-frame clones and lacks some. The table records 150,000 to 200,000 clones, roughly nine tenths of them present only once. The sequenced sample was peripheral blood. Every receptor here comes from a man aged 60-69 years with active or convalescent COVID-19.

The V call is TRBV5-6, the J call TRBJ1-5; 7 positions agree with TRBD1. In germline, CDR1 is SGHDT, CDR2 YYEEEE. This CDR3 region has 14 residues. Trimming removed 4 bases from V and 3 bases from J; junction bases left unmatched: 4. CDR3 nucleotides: TGTGCCAGCAGCAAGGGACAGATCAATCAGCCCCAGCATTTT. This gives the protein CASSKGQINQPQHF.

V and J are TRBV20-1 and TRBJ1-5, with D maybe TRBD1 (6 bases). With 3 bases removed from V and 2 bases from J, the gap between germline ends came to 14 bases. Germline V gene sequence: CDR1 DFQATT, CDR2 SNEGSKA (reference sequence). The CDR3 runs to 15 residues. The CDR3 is CSASLAGAGNQPQHF. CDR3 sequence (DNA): TGCAGTGCTAGTTTGGCGGGGGCTGGCAATCAGCCCCAGCATTTT.

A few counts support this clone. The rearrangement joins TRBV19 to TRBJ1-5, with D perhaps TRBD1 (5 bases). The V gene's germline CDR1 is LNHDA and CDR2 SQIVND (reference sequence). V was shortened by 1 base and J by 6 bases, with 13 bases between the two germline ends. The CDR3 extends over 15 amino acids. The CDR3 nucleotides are TGTGCCAGTAGTATAGCCAGGGATGTAGGTCAGCCCCAGCATTTT. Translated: CASSIARDVGQPQHF.